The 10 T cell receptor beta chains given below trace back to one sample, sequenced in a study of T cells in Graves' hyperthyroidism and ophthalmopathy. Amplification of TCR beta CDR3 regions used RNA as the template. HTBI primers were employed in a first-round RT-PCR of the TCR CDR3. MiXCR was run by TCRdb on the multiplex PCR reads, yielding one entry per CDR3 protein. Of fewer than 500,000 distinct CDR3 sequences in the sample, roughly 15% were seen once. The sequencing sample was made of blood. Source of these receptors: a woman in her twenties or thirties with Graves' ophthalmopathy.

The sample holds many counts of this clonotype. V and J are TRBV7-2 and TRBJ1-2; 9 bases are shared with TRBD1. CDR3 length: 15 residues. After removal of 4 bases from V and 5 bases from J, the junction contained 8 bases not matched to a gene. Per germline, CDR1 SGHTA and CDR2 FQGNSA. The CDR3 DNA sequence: TGTGCCAGCAGCTACACACCGGGACAGGGATATGGCTACACCTTC. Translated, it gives CASSYTPGQGYGYTF.

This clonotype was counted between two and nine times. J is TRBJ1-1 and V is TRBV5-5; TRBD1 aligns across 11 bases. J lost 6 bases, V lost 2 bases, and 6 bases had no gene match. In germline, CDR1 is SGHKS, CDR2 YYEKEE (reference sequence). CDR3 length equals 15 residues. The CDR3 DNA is TGTGCCAGCAGCTTCCGGACAGGGGGCGTCTCTGAAGCTTTCTTT. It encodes CASSFRTGGVSEAFF.

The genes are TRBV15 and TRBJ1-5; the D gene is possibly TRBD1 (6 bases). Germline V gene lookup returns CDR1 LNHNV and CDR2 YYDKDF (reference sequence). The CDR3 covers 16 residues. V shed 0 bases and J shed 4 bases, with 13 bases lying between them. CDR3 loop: CATSRDLWDTNQPQHF. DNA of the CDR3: TGTGCCACCAGCAGAGATCTCTGGGACACGAATCAGCCCCAGCATTTT. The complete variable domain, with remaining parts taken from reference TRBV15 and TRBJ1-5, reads DAMVIQNPRYQVTQFGKPVTLSCSQTLNHNVMYWYQQKSSQAPKLLFHYYDKDFNNEADTPDNFQSRRPNTSFCFLDIRSPGLGDTAMYLCATSRDLWDTNQPQHFGDGTRLSIL.

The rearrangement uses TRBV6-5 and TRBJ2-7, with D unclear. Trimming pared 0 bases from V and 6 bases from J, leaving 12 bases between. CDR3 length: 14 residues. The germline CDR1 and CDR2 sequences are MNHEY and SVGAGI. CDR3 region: CASSYSTHQAEQYF. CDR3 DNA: TGTGCCAGCAGTTACTCAACGCACCAAGCCGAGCAGTACTTC.

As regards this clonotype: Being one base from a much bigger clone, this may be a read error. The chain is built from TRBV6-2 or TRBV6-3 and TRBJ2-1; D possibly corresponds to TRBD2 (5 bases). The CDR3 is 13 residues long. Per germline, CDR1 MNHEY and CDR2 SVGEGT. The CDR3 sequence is CASSVGSYNKQFF. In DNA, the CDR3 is TGTGCCAGCAGTGTAGGGAGTTACAATAAGCAGTTCTTC.

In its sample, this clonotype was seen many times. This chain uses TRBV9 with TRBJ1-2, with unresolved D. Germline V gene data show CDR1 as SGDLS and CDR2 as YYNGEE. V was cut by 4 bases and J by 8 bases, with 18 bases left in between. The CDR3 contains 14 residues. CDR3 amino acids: CASSPLYSREGYTF. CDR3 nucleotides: TGTGCCAGCAGCCCCCTCTACTCGAGAGAGGGCTACACCTTC. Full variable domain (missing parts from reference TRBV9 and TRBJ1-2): DSGVTQTPKHLITATGQRVTLRCSPRSGDLSVYWYQQSLDQGLQFLIQYYNGEERAKGNILERFSAQQFPDLHSELNLSSLELGDSALYFCASSPLYSREGYTFGSGTRLTVV.

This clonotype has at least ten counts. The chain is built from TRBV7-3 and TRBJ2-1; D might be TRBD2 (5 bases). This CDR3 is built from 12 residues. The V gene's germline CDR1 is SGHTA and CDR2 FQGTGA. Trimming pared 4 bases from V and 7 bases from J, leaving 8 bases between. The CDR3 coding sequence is TGTGCCAGCAGCTCCCCGGGGAATGAGCAGTTCTTC. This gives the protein CASSSPGNEQFF.

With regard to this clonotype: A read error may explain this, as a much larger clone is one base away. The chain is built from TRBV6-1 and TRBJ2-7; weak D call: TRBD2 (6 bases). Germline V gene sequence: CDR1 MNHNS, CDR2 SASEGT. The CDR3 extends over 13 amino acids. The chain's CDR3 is CTSNPSGSYEQYF. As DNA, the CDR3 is TGTACCAGCAACCCATCCGGGAGCTACGAGCAGTACTTC.

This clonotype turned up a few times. The CDR3 sequence is CASSPIAGGRFTKETQYF. The DNA of the CDR3 is TGTGCCAGCAGCCCGATCGCAGGGGGCCGATTTACCAAAGAGACCCAGTACTTC. The chain joins TRBV7-8 to TRBJ2-5, with TRBD1 matching over 8 bases. This CDR3 is built from 18 residues. The V segment lost 5 bases and the J segment 3 bases; nucleotides outside the gene matches: 17. From germline, CDR1 is SGHVS and CDR2 FQNEAQ.

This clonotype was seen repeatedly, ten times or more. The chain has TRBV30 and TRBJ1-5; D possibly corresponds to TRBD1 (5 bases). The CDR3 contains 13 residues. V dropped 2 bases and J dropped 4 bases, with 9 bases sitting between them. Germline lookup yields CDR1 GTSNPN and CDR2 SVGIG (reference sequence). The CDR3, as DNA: TGTGCCTGGAGTCTTTCAGGGAATCAGCCCCAGCATTTT. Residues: CAWSLSGNQPQHF.